This is a list of T cell receptor beta chains from one sample in a study of PD-1 blockade in classical Hodgkin lymphoma. Produced via immunoSEQ multiplex PCR; TCRdb's table is partial and in-frame only. The sample contains around 19,000 clones, roughly four fifths of which appear only once. Sequences were derived from peripheral blood mononuclear cells (PBMCs), sampled before the second cycle of nivolumab. Receptors were obtained from a human donor with classical Hodgkin lymphoma. Each CDR3 is given with its conserved first and last residue. A D gene is named only where the DNA matches it firmly. Part of the rows lack a size; the others show once, few, many or a class for expanded clones.

j_call | d_call | clone_size | v_call | cdr3_aa | cdr3_nt
TRBJ2-1 | TRBD1 | once | TRBV5-6 | CASSLGQGSYNEQFF | TGTGCCAGCAGCCTGGGACAGGGCTCCTACAATGAGCAGTTCTTC
TRBJ2-7 | - | - | TRBV19 | CASSNYGFGGEQYF | TGTGCCAGTAGCAATTACGGGTTCGGGGGCGAGCAGTACTTC
TRBJ2-1 | - | few | TRBV11-2 | CASSWGAGNSYNEQFF | TGTGCCAGCAGCTGGGGGGCGGGGAACTCCTACAATGAGCAGTTCTTC
TRBJ2-3 | TRBD2 | few | TRBV18 | CASSPLLTSGRTRGTDTQYF | TGTGCCAGCTCACCACTGCTGACTAGCGGGAGGACTCGTGGCACAGATACGCAGTATTTT
TRBJ2-1 | - | - | TRBV5-1 | CASSLVSSPYNEQFF | TGCGCCAGCAGCTTGGTGAGCAGCCCCTACAATGAGCAGTTCTTC
TRBJ1-4 | - | - | TRBV21-1 | CASSPTVPGPNEKLFF | TGTGCCAGCAGTCCTACCGTACCGGGACCTAATGAAAAACTGTTTTTT
TRBJ1-1 | - | - | TRBV5-1 | CASSFRANTEAFF | TGCGCCAGCAGCTTCCGGGCCAACACTGAAGCTTTCTTT
TRBJ1-1 | - | - | TRBV5-4 | CASSFAGRTEAFF | TGTGCCAGCAGCTTTGCGGGGCGGACTGAAGCTTTCTTT
TRBJ2-1 | - | - | TRBV18 | CASSPVISSYNEQFF | TGTGCCAGCTCACCAGTTATTAGCTCCTACAATGAGCAGTTCTTC
TRBJ1-2 | - | - | TRBV29-1 | CSVEATTGYGYTF | TGCAGCGTTGAAGCTACGACAGGCTATGGCTACACCTTC
TRBJ2-3 | - | - | TRBV7-6 | CASSYPGTDTQYF | TGTGCCAGCAGCTATCCTGGCACAGATACGCAGTATTTT
TRBJ2-5 | - | few | TRBV28 | CASSFSNQETQYF | TGTGCCAGCAGTTTCTCCAACCAAGAGACCCAGTACTTC
TRBJ1-2 | TRBD1 | - | TRBV7-9 | CASSLGQEMDDYTF | TGTGCCAGCAGCTTGGGACAGGAGATGGATGACTACACCTTC